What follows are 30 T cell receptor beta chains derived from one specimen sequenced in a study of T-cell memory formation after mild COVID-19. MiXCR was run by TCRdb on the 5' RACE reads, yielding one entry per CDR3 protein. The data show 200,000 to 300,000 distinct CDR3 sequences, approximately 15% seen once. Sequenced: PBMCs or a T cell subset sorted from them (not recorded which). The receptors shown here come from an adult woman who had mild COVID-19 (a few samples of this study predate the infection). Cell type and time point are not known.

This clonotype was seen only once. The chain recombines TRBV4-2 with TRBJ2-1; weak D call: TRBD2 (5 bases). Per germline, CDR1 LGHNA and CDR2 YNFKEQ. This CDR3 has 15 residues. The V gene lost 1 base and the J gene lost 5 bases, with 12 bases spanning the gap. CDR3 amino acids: CASSQGGKFDNEQFF. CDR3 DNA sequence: TGTGCCAGCAGCCAAGGAGGGAAATTTGACAATGAGCAGTTCTTC.

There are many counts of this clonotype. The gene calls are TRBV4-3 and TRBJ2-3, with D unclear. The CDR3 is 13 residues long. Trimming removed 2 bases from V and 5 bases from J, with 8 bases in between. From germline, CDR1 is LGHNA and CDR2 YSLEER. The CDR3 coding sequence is TGCGCCAGCAGCCAACTCACGGGAGATACGCAGTATTTT. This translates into CASSQLTGDTQYF.

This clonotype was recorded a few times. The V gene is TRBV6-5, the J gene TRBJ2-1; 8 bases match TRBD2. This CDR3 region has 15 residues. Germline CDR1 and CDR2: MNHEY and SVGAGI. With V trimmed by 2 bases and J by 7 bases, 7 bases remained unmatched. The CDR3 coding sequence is TGTGCCAGCAGTTACGGGACGGGGGGGCGTAATGAGCAGTTCTTC. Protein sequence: CASSYGTGGRNEQFF.

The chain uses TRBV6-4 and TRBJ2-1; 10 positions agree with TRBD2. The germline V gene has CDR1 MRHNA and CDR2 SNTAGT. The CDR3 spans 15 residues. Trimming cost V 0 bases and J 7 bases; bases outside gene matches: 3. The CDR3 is CASSDSSGGANEQFF. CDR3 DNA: TGTGCCAGCAGTGACTCGAGCGGGGGGGCAAATGAGCAGTTCTTC.

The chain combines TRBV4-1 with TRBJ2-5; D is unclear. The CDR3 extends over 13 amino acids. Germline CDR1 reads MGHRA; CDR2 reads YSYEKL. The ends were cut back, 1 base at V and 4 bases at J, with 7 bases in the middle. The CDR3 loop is CASSQGHRETQYF. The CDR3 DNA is TGCGCCAGCAGCCAAGGCCACAGAGAGACCCAGTACTTC.

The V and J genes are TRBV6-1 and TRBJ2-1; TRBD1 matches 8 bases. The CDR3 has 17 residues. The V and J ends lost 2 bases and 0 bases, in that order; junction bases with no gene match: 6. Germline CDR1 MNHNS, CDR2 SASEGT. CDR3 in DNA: TGTGCCAGCAGTGAAATGACCGGGACAGGCTCCTACAATGAGCAGTTCTTC. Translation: CASSEMTGTGSYNEQFF.

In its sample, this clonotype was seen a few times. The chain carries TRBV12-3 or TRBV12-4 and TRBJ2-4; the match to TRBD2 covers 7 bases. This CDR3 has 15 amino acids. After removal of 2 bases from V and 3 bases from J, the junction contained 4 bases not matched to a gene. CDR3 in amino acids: CASSLLWEGKNIQYF. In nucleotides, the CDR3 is TGTGCCAGCAGTTTATTGTGGGAGGGCAAAAACATTCAGTACTTC.

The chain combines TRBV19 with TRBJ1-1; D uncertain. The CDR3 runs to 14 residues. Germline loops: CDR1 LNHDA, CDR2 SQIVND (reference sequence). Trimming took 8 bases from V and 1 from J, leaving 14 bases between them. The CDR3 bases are TGTGCCAGTGACCGGGTCCCCGGGAACACTGAAGCTTTCTTT. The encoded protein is CASDRVPGNTEAFF.

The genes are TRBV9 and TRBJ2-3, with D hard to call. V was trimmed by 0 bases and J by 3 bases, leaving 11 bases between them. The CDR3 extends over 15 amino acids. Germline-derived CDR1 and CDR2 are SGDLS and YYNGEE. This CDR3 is CASSVGVGSTDTQYF. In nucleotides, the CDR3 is TGTGCCAGCAGCGTAGGGGTGGGATCGACAGATACGCAGTATTTT.

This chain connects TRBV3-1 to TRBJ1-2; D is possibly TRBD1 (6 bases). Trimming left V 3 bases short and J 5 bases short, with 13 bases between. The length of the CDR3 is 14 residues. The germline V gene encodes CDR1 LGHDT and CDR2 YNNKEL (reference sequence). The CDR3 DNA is TGTGCCAGCAGCCAGGGGAAACAGGGTTATGGCTACACCTTC. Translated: CASSQGKQGYGYTF.

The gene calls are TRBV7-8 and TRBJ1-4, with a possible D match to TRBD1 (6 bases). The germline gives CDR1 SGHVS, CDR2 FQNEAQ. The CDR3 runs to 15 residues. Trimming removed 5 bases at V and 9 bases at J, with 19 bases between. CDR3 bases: TGTGCCAGCAGCCCTAGGGGGAGGGTCGAGAAAAAACTGTTTTTT. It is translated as CASSPRGRVEKKLFF.

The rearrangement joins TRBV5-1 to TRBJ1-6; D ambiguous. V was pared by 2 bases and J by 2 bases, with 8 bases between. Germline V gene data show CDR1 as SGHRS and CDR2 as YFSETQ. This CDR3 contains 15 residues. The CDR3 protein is CASSFNTPYNSPLHF. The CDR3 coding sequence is TGCGCCAGCAGCTTTAACACACCCTATAATTCACCCCTCCACTTT. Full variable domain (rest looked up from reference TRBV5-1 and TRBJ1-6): KAGVTQTPRYLIKTRGQQVTLSCSPISGHRSVSWYQQTPGQGLQFLFEYFSETQRNKGNFPGRFSGRQFSNSRSEMNVSTLELGDSALYLCASSFNTPYNSPLHFGNGTRLTVT.

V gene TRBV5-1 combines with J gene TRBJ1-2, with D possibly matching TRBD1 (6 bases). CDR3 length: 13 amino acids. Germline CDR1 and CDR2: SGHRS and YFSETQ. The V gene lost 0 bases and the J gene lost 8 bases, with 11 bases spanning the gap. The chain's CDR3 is CASSLETGMGYTF. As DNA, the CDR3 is TGCGCCAGCAGCTTGGAAACAGGGATGGGCTACACCTTC.

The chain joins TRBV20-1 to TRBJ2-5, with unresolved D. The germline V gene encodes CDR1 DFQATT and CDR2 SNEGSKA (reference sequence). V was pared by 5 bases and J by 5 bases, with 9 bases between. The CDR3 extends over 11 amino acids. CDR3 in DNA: TGCAGTGCTCTCCTGAGGGAGACCCAGTACTTC. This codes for CSALLRETQYF.

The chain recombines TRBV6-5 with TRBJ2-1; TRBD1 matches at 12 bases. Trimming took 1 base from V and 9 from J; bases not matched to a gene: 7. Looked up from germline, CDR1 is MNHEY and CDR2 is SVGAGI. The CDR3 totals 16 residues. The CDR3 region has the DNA TGTGCCAGCAGTTACTTGGGACAGGGGGCCGTCCGTGAGCAGTTCTTC. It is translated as CASSYLGQGAVREQFF.

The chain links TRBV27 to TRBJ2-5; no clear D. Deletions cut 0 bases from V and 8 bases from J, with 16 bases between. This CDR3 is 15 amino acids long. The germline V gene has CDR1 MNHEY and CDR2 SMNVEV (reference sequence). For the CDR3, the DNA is TGTGCCAGCAGTTTATCCTGGGTGAATCTCGACACCCAGTACTTC. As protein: CASSLSWVNLDTQYF.

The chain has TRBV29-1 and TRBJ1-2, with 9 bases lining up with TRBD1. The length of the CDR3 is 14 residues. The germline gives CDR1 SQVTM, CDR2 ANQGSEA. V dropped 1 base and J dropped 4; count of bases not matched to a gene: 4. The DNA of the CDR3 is TGCAGCGTTGAAGGAAGGGACAGGGTCTATGGCTACACCTTC. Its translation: CSVEGRDRVYGYTF.

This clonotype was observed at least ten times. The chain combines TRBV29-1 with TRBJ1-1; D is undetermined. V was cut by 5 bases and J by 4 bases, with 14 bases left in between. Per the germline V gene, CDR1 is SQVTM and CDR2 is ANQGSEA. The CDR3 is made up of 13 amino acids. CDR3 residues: CSVFRAAGTEAFF. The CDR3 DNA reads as TGCAGCGTTTTTCGGGCTGCGGGCACTGAAGCTTTCTTT.

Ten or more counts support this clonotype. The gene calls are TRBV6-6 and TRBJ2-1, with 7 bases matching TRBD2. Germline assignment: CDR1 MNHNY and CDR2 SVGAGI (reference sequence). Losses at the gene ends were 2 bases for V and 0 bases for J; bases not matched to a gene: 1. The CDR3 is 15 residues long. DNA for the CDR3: TGTGCCAGCAGTTACCGGGGGGTCTCCTACAATGAGCAGTTCTTC. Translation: CASSYRGVSYNEQFF.

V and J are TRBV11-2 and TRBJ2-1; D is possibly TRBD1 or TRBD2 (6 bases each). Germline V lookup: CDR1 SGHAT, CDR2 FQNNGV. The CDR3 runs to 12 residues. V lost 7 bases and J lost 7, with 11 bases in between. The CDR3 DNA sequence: TGTGCCAGCAAAAGAGGGGGGAATGAGCAGTTCTTC. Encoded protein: CASKRGGNEQFF.

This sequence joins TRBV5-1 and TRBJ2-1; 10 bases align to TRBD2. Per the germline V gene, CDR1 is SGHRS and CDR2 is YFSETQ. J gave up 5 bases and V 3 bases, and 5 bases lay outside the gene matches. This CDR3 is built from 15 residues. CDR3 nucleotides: TGCGCCAGCAGCTCCAGCGGGAGGGCCAACAATGAGCAGTTCTTC. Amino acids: CASSSSGRANNEQFF.

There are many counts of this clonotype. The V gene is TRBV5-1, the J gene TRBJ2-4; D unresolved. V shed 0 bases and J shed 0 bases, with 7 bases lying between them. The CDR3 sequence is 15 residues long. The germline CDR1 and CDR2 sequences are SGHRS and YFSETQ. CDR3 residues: CASSLEETAKNIQYF. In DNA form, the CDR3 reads TGCGCCAGCAGCTTGGAGGAAACAGCCAAAAACATTCAGTACTTC.

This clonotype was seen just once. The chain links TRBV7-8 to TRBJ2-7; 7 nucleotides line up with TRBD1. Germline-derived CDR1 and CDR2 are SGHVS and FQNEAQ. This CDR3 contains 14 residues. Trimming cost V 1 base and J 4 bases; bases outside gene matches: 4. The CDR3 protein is CASSLEQGQYEQYF. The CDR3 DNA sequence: TGTGCCAGCAGCTTAGAACAGGGGCAATACGAGCAGTACTTC.

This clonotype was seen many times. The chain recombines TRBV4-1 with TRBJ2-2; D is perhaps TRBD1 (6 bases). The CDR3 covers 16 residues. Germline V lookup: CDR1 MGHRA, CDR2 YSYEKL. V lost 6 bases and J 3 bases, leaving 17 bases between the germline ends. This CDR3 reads CASRPAGTQYTGELFF. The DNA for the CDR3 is TGCGCCAGCAGACCGGCCGGGACACAATACACCGGGGAGCTGTTTTTT.

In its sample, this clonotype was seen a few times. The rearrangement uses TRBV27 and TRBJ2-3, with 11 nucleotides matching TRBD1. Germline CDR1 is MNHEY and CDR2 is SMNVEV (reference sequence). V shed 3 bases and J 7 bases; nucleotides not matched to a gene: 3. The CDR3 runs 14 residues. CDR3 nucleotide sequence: TGTGCCAGCAGTTTGGGACAGGGGGTAAATACGCAGTATTTT. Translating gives CASSLGQGVNTQYF.

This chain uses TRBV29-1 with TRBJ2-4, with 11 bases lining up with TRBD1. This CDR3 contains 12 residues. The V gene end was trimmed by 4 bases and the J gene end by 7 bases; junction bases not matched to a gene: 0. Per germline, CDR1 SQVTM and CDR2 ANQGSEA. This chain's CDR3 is CSVGDRGNIQYF. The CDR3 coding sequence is TGCAGCGTTGGGGACAGGGGGAACATTCAGTACTTC.

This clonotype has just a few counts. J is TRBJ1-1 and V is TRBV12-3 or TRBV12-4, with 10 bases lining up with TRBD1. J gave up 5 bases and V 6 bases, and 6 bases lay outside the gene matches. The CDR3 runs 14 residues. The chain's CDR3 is CASRSDRGRTEAFF. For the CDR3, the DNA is TGTGCCAGCAGATCCGACAGGGGGCGGACTGAAGCTTTCTTT.

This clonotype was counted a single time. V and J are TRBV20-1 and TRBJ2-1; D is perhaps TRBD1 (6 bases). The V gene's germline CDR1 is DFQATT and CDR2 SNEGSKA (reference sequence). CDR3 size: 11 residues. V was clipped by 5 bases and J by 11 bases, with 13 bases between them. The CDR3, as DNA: TGCAGTGCTGTACAGGGTCCACAGCAGTTCTTC. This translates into CSAVQGPQQFF.

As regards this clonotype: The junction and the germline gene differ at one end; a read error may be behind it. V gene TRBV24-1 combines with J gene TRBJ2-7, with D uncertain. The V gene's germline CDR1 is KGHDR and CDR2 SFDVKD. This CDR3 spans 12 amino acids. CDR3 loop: CAASDLDYEQYF. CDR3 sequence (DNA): TGTGCCGCCAGCGACCTAGACTACGAGCAGTACTTC.

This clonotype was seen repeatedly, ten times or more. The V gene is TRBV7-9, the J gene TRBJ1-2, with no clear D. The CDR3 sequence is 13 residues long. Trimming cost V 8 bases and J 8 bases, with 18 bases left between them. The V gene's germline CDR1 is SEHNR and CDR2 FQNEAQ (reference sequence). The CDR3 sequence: CASASVRVGGYTF. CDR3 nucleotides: TGTGCCAGCGCCTCAGTGAGGGTCGGCGGCTACACCTTC.